This paragraph reports one TCR beta chain. Its target is not known. This specimen belongs to a study of T cell responses to AZD1222 COVID-19 vaccine. Findings and caveats of the study: The study identified only five or six AZD1222 recipients as seropositive at baseline. Donor demographics were predominantly white British with a female majority; clonal diversity may be underestimated.

Repertoires were generated with immunoSEQ multiplex PCR, while TCRdb's copy carries only in-frame clones and drops some. The data show under 150,000 clones, 93% seen once. The receptor's source is an adult in good health. The material was peripheral blood, obtained on day 0 of AZD1222 vaccination.

This CDR3 is CAISVGGYNEQFF. Written as DNA, the CDR3 is TGTGCCATCAGTGTAGGGGGCTACAATGAGCAGTTCTTC. The chain employs TRBV10-3 and TRBJ2-1; tentatively, D is TRBD1 (6 bases). The germline CDR1 and CDR2 sequences are ENHRY and SYGVKD. With 4 bases removed from V and 3 bases from J, the gap between germline ends came to 7 bases. CDR3 length: 13 amino acids.